Listed below are T cell receptor beta chains from one sample, sequenced in a study of cytomegalovirus exposure and HLA in healthy donors. Sequenced by immunoSEQ multiplex PCR; TCRdb stores in-frame clones only, minus some. The sample has around 150,000 clones; approximately 80% are singletons. The source material was PBMCs. The receptors were sampled from a woman in her 40s in good health and CMV-seropositive. CDR3s include the opening cysteine and the closing phenylalanine or tryptophan. The D gene is left open where the match is weak. Clone size is stated in some rows and not others, as once, few, many or a class when expanded.

clone size: .; V gene: TRBV5-4; J gene: TRBJ1-5; D gene: .; CDR3 protein: CASSTEGGRPQHF; CDR3 DNA: TGTGCCAGCAGCACCGAGGGGGGGAGGCCCCAGCATTTT
clone size: .; V gene: TRBV15; J gene: TRBJ2-7; D gene: TRBD2; CDR3 protein: CATSAGGPPNEQYF; CDR3 DNA: TGTGCCACCAGCGCGGGGGGGCCCCCCAACGAGCAGTACTTC
clone size: .; V gene: TRBV14; J gene: TRBJ1-2; D gene: TRBD1; CDR3 protein: CASSQDSRTGDYHGYTF; CDR3 DNA: TGTGCCAGCAGCCAAGATTCAAGGACAGGGGATTATCATGGCTACACCTTC
clone size: .; V gene: TRBV7-2; J gene: TRBJ2-2; D gene: TRBD1; CDR3 protein: CASSFGQGDGELFF; CDR3 DNA: TGTGCCAGCAGCTTTGGACAGGGGGACGGGGAGCTGTTTTTT
clone size: few; V gene: TRBV4-3; J gene: TRBJ1-2; D gene: .; CDR3 protein: CASSQDRGYNYGYTF; CDR3 DNA: TGCGCCAGCAGCCAAGACCGGGGATACAACTATGGCTACACCTTC
clone size: few; V gene: TRBV6-5; J gene: TRBJ2-7; D gene: .; CDR3 protein: CASSYSSGEQYF; CDR3 DNA: TGTGCCAGCAGTTACTCCTCCGGCGAGCAGTACTTC
clone size: .; V gene: TRBV11-2; J gene: TRBJ1-1; D gene: .; CDR3 protein: CASSFFQNTEAFF; CDR3 DNA: TGTGCCAGCAGCTTTTTCCAGAACACTGAAGCTTTCTTT
clone size: few; V gene: TRBV28; J gene: TRBJ1-1; D gene: TRBD1; CDR3 protein: CASTGQGAPTEAFF; CDR3 DNA: TGTGCCAGCACAGGACAGGGGGCGCCCACTGAAGCTTTCTTT
clone size: few; V gene: TRBV11-2; J gene: TRBJ1-1; D gene: .; CDR3 protein: CASSSLESRTQAFF; CDR3 DNA: TGTGCCAGCAGCTCCTTGGAGAGTCGAACCCAAGCTTTCTTT
clone size: .; V gene: TRBV30; J gene: TRBJ2-5; D gene: .; CDR3 protein: CAWRTTGLQETQYF; CDR3 DNA: TGTGCCTGGAGAACAACAGGTCTACAAGAGACCCAGTACTTC
clone size: .; V gene: TRBV7-9; J gene: TRBJ1-5; D gene: TRBD1; CDR3 protein: CASSSGTGFNQPQHF; CDR3 DNA: TGTGCCAGCAGCTCCGGGACAGGGTTCAATCAGCCCCAGCATTTT
clone size: few; V gene: TRBV7-8; J gene: TRBJ2-7; D gene: TRBD2; CDR3 protein: CASSLGGAGGIYEQYF; CDR3 DNA: TGTGCCAGCAGCTTAGGTGGAGCGGGAGGGATCTACGAGCAGTACTTC
clone size: few; V gene: TRBV4-1; J gene: TRBJ1-4; D gene: TRBD1; CDR3 protein: CASSQDGTGSEKLFF; CDR3 DNA: TGCGCCAGCAGCCAAGACGGGACAGGGAGTGAAAAACTGTTTTTT
clone size: .; V gene: TRBV6-1; J gene: TRBJ2-5; D gene: .; CDR3 protein: CASSVRGGREETQYF; CDR3 DNA: TGTGCCAGCAGCGTAAGGGGTGGCAGGGAAGAGACCCAGTACTTC
clone size: .; V gene: TRBV11-2; J gene: TRBJ1-2; D gene: .; CDR3 protein: CASSSGRGVGYTF; CDR3 DNA: TGTGCCAGCAGCTCCGGGAGAGGGGTCGGCTACACCTTC
clone size: .; V gene: TRBV28; J gene: TRBJ2-7; D gene: .; CDR3 protein: CASSLAGYEQYF; CDR3 DNA: TGTGCCAGCAGTTTGGCGGGGTACGAGCAGTACTTC
clone size: .; V gene: TRBV7-2; J gene: TRBJ1-1; D gene: TRBD1; CDR3 protein: CASSLALAWDRATEAFF; CDR3 DNA: TGTGCCAGCAGCTTAGCGCTGGCCTGGGACAGAGCAACTGAAGCTTTCTTT
clone size: .; V gene: TRBV6-4; J gene: TRBJ2-1; D gene: .; CDR3 protein: CASSAQQGNEQFF; CDR3 DNA: TGTGCCAGCAGTGCCCAGCAGGGTAATGAGCAGTTCTTC
clone size: .; V gene: TRBV5-4; J gene: TRBJ2-5; D gene: TRBD2; CDR3 protein: CASSLGVAGGQETQYF; CDR3 DNA: TGTGCCAGCAGCTTGGGGGTAGCGGGGGGCCAAGAGACCCAGTACTTC
clone size: .; V gene: TRBV5-1; J gene: TRBJ2-7; D gene: TRBD2; CDR3 protein: CASSLSASGGAQSYEQYF; CDR3 DNA: TGCGCCAGCAGCTTGTCCGCTAGCGGGGGGGCCCAATCCTACGAGCAGTACTTC
clone size: .; V gene: TRBV18; J gene: TRBJ1-1; D gene: TRBD1; CDR3 protein: CASSQGARTEAFF; CDR3 DNA: TGTGCCAGCTCACAGGGGGCGCGGACTGAAGCTTTCTTT
clone size: .; V gene: TRBV5-1; J gene: TRBJ2-7; D gene: .; CDR3 protein: CASSSYSRTLPEQYF; CDR3 DNA: TGCGCCAGCAGCTCTTATTCACGGACTCTTCCCGAGCAGTACTTC
clone size: .; V gene: TRBV5-1; J gene: TRBJ2-7; D gene: .; CDR3 protein: CASSFGPSSYEQYF; CDR3 DNA: TGCGCCAGCAGCTTTGGCCCCAGTTCCTACGAGCAGTACTTC
clone size: .; V gene: TRBV6-4; J gene: TRBJ2-7; D gene: TRBD2; CDR3 protein: CASSRGLAGGAYEQYF; CDR3 DNA: TGTGCCAGCAGTCGCGGACTAGCGGGAGGTGCCTACGAGCAGTACTTC
clone size: .; V gene: TRBV25-1; J gene: TRBJ1-6; D gene: .; CDR3 protein: CASAGKPYNSPLHF; CDR3 DNA: TGTGCCAGCGCGGGGAAGCCCTATAATTCACCCCTCCACTTT
clone size: .; V gene: TRBV15; J gene: TRBJ2-1; D gene: TRBD1; CDR3 protein: CATSRDFTGGAFEQFF; CDR3 DNA: TGTGCCACCAGCAGAGATTTCACAGGGGGCGCATTTGAGCAGTTCTTC
clone size: .; V gene: TRBV30; J gene: TRBJ1-2; D gene: TRBD1; CDR3 protein: CAWSKQGGNGYTF; CDR3 DNA: TGTGCCTGGAGTAAACAGGGGGGCAATGGCTACACCTTC
clone size: .; V gene: TRBV7-9; J gene: TRBJ2-5; D gene: .; CDR3 protein: CASSLNSQETQYF; CDR3 DNA: TGTGCCAGCAGCTTAAACAGCCAAGAGACCCAGTACTTC
clone size: once; V gene: TRBV7-2; J gene: TRBJ1-5; D gene: TRBD1; CDR3 protein: CASSSGQPYQPQHF; CDR3 DNA: TGTGCCAGCAGCTCGGGACAGCCATATCAGCCCCAGCATTTT
clone size: .; V gene: TRBV7-2; J gene: TRBJ2-1; D gene: TRBD2; CDR3 protein: CASSPGLAVTNEQFF; CDR3 DNA: TGTGCCAGCAGCCCCGGACTAGCGGTAACAAATGAGCAGTTCTTC
clone size: .; V gene: TRBV9; J gene: TRBJ2-5; D gene: TRBD2; CDR3 protein: CASSRKNSGGQETQYF; CDR3 DNA: TGTGCCAGCAGCAGAAAAAACAGCGGGGGGCAAGAGACCCAGTACTTC
clone size: .; V gene: TRBV6-1; J gene: TRBJ2-1; D gene: .; CDR3 protein: CASSEWGVDKFF; CDR3 DNA: TGTGCCAGCAGTGAATGGGGGGTGGATAAGTTCTTC
clone size: once; V gene: TRBV6-1; J gene: TRBJ1-1; D gene: .; CDR3 protein: CASSDTTVNTEAFF; CDR3 DNA: TGTGCCAGCAGTGACACGACAGTGAACACTGAAGCTTTCTTT
clone size: .; V gene: TRBV9; J gene: TRBJ2-7; D gene: TRBD2; CDR3 protein: CASSPWAGGDEQYF; CDR3 DNA: TGTGCCAGCAGCCCCTGGGCGGGAGGTGACGAGCAGTACTTC
clone size: .; V gene: TRBV4-2; J gene: TRBJ2-2; D gene: .; CDR3 protein: CASSQEGSGTDITGELFF; CDR3 DNA: TGTGCCAGCAGCCAAGAGGGGTCAGGGACTGACATAACCGGGGAGCTGTTTTTT
clone size: .; V gene: TRBV4-1; J gene: TRBJ1-5; D gene: .; CDR3 protein: CASSQDTGPYSNQPQHF; CDR3 DNA: TGCGCCAGCAGCCAAGATACAGGGCCGTATAGCAATCAGCCCCAGCATTTT
clone size: .; V gene: TRBV5-6; J gene: TRBJ1-2; D gene: .; CDR3 protein: CASSLDRNYGYTF; CDR3 DNA: TGTGCCAGCAGCTTGGACAGGAACTATGGCTACACCTTC
clone size: many; V gene: TRBV6-6; J gene: TRBJ2-7; D gene: TRBD1; CDR3 protein: CASSPESTGGKGEQYF; CDR3 DNA: TGTGCCAGCAGTCCGGAGTCGACAGGGGGCAAAGGCGAGCAGTACTTC
clone size: .; V gene: TRBV27; J gene: TRBJ2-1; D gene: TRBD1; CDR3 protein: CASSLSITEQGAPYNEQFF; CDR3 DNA: TGTGCCAGCAGTTTATCGATAACAGAACAGGGGGCCCCCTACAATGAGCAGTTCTTC
clone size: .; V gene: TRBV5-1; J gene: TRBJ1-2; D gene: .; CDR3 protein: CASSLAGRVNGYTF; CDR3 DNA: TGCGCCAGCAGCTTGGCCGGCAGGGTAAATGGCTACACCTTC
clone size: .; V gene: TRBV6-5; J gene: TRBJ1-2; D gene: .; CDR3 protein: CASSYSTGGHGYGYTF; CDR3 DNA: TGTGCCAGCAGTTACTCTACGGGGGGGCACGGCTATGGCTACACCTTC
clone size: once; V gene: TRBV28; J gene: TRBJ1-5; D gene: .; CDR3 protein: CASRDAGPDNQPQHF; CDR3 DNA: TGTGCCAGCCGAGATGCGGGGCCGGATAATCAGCCCCAGCATTTT
clone size: .; V gene: TRBV6-1; J gene: TRBJ1-5; D gene: TRBD1; CDR3 protein: CASSEAKTGGRSNQPQHF; CDR3 DNA: TGTGCCAGCAGTGAAGCGAAGACAGGGGGCAGGAGCAATCAGCCCCAGCATTTT
clone size: .; V gene: TRBV6-5; J gene: TRBJ2-1; D gene: .; CDR3 protein: CASRLAWSAYNEQFF; CDR3 DNA: TGTGCCAGCAGACTAGCATGGAGCGCCTACAATGAGCAGTTCTTC
clone size: .; V gene: TRBV27; J gene: TRBJ1-2; D gene: .; CDR3 protein: CASSLWGGYSGYTF; CDR3 DNA: TGTGCCAGCAGTTTATGGGGGGGCTATAGTGGCTACACCTTC
clone size: .; V gene: TRBV6-5; J gene: TRBJ1-1; D gene: .; CDR3 protein: CASSYEGNTEAFF; CDR3 DNA: TGTGCCAGCAGTTACGAGGGGAACACTGAAGCTTTCTTT
clone size: few; V gene: TRBV7-2; J gene: TRBJ1-1; D gene: .; CDR3 protein: CASSLVGVRDTQTEAFF; CDR3 DNA: TGTGCCAGCAGCTTAGTTGGGGTCCGGGACACCCAAACTGAAGCTTTCTTT
clone size: few; V gene: TRBV6-5; J gene: TRBJ2-4; D gene: .; CDR3 protein: CASKGENIQYF; CDR3 DNA: TGTGCCAGCAAGGGGGAGAACATTCAGTACTTC